The 23 T cell receptor beta chains reported below all come from one sample, sequenced in a study of blood T cell repertoires in COVID-19 (dated by TCRdb to the early 2020s). The protocol used for the library was the immunoSEQ multiplex PCR assay. TCRdb provides this immuneACCESS table in a form limited to in-frame rearrangements. Some clones are lacking; in checked studies, under half of them reflect an unresolved V gene, and why the rest are absent is not known. Within this sample are just under 150,000 clones, with about 85% of them counted one time only. The ten largest account for less than 3.5% of the sample. Input material: peripheral blood. These receptors were obtained from a human donor with acute or convalescent COVID-19. The donor label of this sample is uncertain.

The DNA for the CDR3 is TGTGCCAGCAGCGGACGGGAAAGCGCTAACTATGGCTACACCTTC. Amino acids: CASSGRESANYGYTF. The gene calls are TRBV7-2 and TRBJ1-2, with D unresolved. CDR1 SGHTA and CDR2 FQGNSA come from the germline V gene. With 5 bases removed from V and 0 bases from J, the gap between germline ends came to 13 bases. The CDR3 runs to 15 residues.

The rearrangement joins TRBV6-5 to TRBJ1-6; TRBD1 matches at 7 bases. Germline V gene sequence: CDR1 MNHEY, CDR2 SVGAGI. The ends lost 6 bases at V and 7 bases at J; junction bases unmatched: 6. The CDR3 extends over 14 amino acids. CDR3 bases: TGTGCCAGCAGAGGGACAGAAACCAATTCACCCCTCCACTTT. It is translated as CASRGTETNSPLHF.

This clone showed up just once. The J gene is TRBJ1-4, the V gene TRBV7-8, with D unresolved. The CDR3 runs to 17 residues. The V gene lost 0 bases and the J gene lost 4 bases, with 15 bases spanning the gap. CDR1 and CDR2 (germline): SGHVS, FQNEAQ. The CDR3: CASSLAPRGWGNEKLFF. The CDR3 region has the DNA TGTGCCAGCAGCTTAGCCCCACGAGGGTGGGGTAATGAAAAACTGTTTTTT.

The rearrangement uses TRBV24-1 and TRBJ2-3; unclear D gene. The ends were cut back, 4 bases at V and 2 bases at J, with 6 bases in the middle. Germline V gene sequence: CDR1 KGHDR, CDR2 SFDVKD. CDR3 length: 13 amino acids. The CDR3 DNA reads TGTGCCACCAGTGACCCAAACACAGATACGCAGTATTTT. Translated: CATSDPNTDTQYF.

J is TRBJ2-5 and V is TRBV19, with unresolved D. CDR1 is LNHDA, CDR2 SQIVND, per germline (reference sequence). Trimming took off 1 base at V and 2 bases at J, with 5 bases between the two ends. This CDR3 contains 13 residues. The CDR3 coding sequence is TGTGCCAGTAGTATAGGAGATCAAGAGACCCAGTACTTC. Its translation: CASSIGDQETQYF. Supplemented by reference TRBV19 and TRBJ2-5, the full variable domain reads DGGITQSPKYLFRKEGQNVTLSCEQNLNHDAMYWYRQDPGQGLRLIYYSQIVNDFQKGDIAEGYSVSREKKESFPLTVTSAQKNPTAFYLCASSIGDQETQYFGPGTRLLVL.

Concerning this clone itself: The germline gene is not matched at one end of the junction; a read error may be the cause. The chain combines TRBV7-7 with TRBJ2-7; TRBD1 matches 7 bases. This CDR3 is 12 amino acids long. Germline V gene data show CDR1 as SSHAT and CDR2 as FNYEAQ (reference sequence). The chain's CDR3 is CASSLAGGEQYF. Here the CDR3 DNA reads TGTGCTAGCAGCCTCGCAGGGGGCGAGCAGTACTTC. Complete variable domain (other parts from reference TRBV7-7 and TRBJ2-7): GAGVSQSPRYKVTKRGQDVTLRCDPISSHATLYWYQQALGQGPEFLTYFNYEAQPDKSGLPSDRFSAERPEGSISTLTIQRTEQRDSAMYRCASSLAGGEQYFGPGTRLTVT.

The CDR3 nucleotides read TGTGCCAGCAGAACGACTAGTAGCACCGGGGAGCTGTTTTTT. Its translation: CASRTTSSTGELFF. This chain uses TRBV7-2 with TRBJ2-2, with TRBD2 as a possible D gene (6 bases). Trimming left V 6 bases short and J 4 bases short, with 12 bases between. The V gene's germline CDR1 is SGHTA and CDR2 FQGNSA. This CDR3 is 14 amino acids long.

This clone was counted a few times. The J gene is TRBJ1-1, the V gene TRBV29-1, with D possibly matching TRBD1 (5 bases). The V gene lost 7 bases and the J gene lost 1 base, with 13 bases spanning the gap. Per the germline V gene, CDR1 is SQVTM and CDR2 is ANQGSEA. The CDR3 has 13 residues. The CDR3 DNA sequence: TGCAGCGCTGCAGGCAGGGAGAACACTGAAGCTTTCTTT. This sequence encodes CSAAGRENTEAFF.

This chain connects TRBV5-4 to TRBJ2-2; D call uncertain. Germline CDR1 is SGHNT and CDR2 is YYREEE (reference sequence). Deletions cut 0 bases from V and 0 bases from J, with 12 bases between. The CDR3 runs to 17 residues. The CDR3 DNA sequence: TGTGCCAGCAGCTTGGCCGGCAGGATACCGAACACCGGGGAGCTGTTTTTT. It translates to CASSLAGRIPNTGELFF.

This sequence joins TRBV6-1 and TRBJ1-5; no clear D. The germline CDR1 and CDR2 sequences are MNHNS and SASEGT. V lost 2 bases and J 0 bases, leaving 8 bases between the germline ends. The CDR3 has 15 residues. The CDR3 loop is CASSEYQNSNQPQHF. DNA of the CDR3: TGTGCCAGCAGTGAATACCAGAATAGCAATCAGCCCCAGCATTTT.

The chain couples TRBV5-4 to TRBJ1-2; D unresolved. The CDR3 runs 15 residues. V gave up 5 bases and J gave up 5 bases, with 19 bases separating them. Germline CDR1 reads SGHNT; CDR2 reads YYREEE (reference sequence). CDR3 DNA: TGTGCCAGCAGTAAAAGTCTCATGGAGGGATATGGCTACACCTTC. Translating gives CASSKSLMEGYGYTF. Based on the CDR3 plus reference TRBV5-4 and TRBJ1-2, the full variable domain is ETGVTQSPTHLIKTRGQQVTLRCSSQSGHNTVSWYQQALGQGPQFIFQYYREEENGRGNFPPRFSGLQFPNYSSELNVNALELDDSALYLCASSKSLMEGYGYTFGSGTRLTVV.

J is TRBJ2-1 and V is TRBV10-2; 11 positions match TRBD2. The V and J ends lost 7 bases and 2 bases, in that order; junction bases with no gene match: 4. The CDR3 spans 15 residues. Germline CDR1 WSHSY, CDR2 SAAADI. CDR3 in DNA: TGCGCCAGCACATTAGCGGGAGGGGCCTACAATGAGCAGTTCTTC. It specifies CASTLAGGAYNEQFF.

V gene TRBV5-4 combines with J gene TRBJ1-6, with TRBD1 matching 8 bases. The CDR3 runs to 14 residues. Germline V gives CDR1 SGHNT, CDR2 YYREEE (reference sequence). Germline trimming cut 3 bases from V and 9 bases from J; bases unmatched to any gene: 5. CDR3: CASSSQGAGSPLHF. DNA of the CDR3: TGTGCCAGCAGCTCTCAGGGGGCTGGTTCACCCCTCCACTTT. Full variable domain (rest looked up from reference TRBV5-4 and TRBJ1-6): ETGVTQSPTHLIKTRGQQVTLRCSSQSGHNTVSWYQQALGQGPQFIFQYYREEENGRGNFPPRFSGLQFPNYSSELNVNALELDDSALYLCASSSQGAGSPLHFGNGTRLTVT.

This chain connects TRBV7-3 to TRBJ2-2; perhaps TRBD2 as D (6 bases). The CDR3 runs to 15 residues. Germline lookup yields CDR1 SGHTA and CDR2 FQGTGA. V was cut by 0 bases and J by 7 bases, with 12 bases left in between. The DNA for the CDR3 is TGTGCCAGCAGCTTAACTAGCGGCTGGGGCGGGGAGCTGTTTTTT. This gives the protein CASSLTSGWGGELFF. Variable domain in full (rest from reference TRBV7-3 and TRBJ2-2): GAGVSQTPSNKVTEKGKYVELRCDPISGHTALYWYRQSLGQGPEFLIYFQGTGAADDSGLPNDRFFAVRPEGSVSTLKIQRTERGDSAVYLCASSLTSGWGGELFFGEGSRLTVL.

The V and J genes are TRBV24-1 and TRBJ1-2, with 8 bases fitting TRBD1. CDR3 length: 15 residues. Germline assignment: CDR1 KGHDR and CDR2 SFDVKD. Trimming removed 3 bases from V and 8 bases from J; junction bases left unmatched: 10. This CDR3 reads CATSDPDRGSRGYTF. The CDR3 nucleotides read TGTGCCACCAGTGATCCTGACAGGGGATCTCGCGGCTACACCTTC.

The chain has TRBV20-1 and TRBJ2-5, with 7 positions matching TRBD1. Losses at the gene ends were 5 bases for V and 3 bases for J; bases not matched to a gene: 0. The length of the CDR3 is 11 residues. Germline assignment: CDR1 DFQATT and CDR2 SNEGSKA (reference sequence). The CDR3 DNA follows: TGCAGTGCTGACAGGGAAGAGACCCAGTACTTC. Its protein is CSADREETQYF.

This chain links TRBV5-5 with TRBJ1-5, with TRBD1 identical over 7 bases. This CDR3 region has 15 residues. V was clipped by 0 bases and J by 6 bases; unmatched bases: 6. Germline CDR1 is SGHKS and CDR2 is YYEKEE (reference sequence). This CDR3 reads CASSLERQGTQPQHF. The DNA for the CDR3 is TGTGCCAGCAGCTTGGAGCGACAGGGAACTCAGCCCCAGCATTTT.

The V call is TRBV3-1 (or the pseudogene TRBV3-2), the J call TRBJ2-5; 8 nucleotides line up with TRBD2. The CDR3 runs to 14 residues. The V and J ends lost 5 bases and 5 bases, in that order; junction bases with no gene match: 7. Germline V gene data show CDR1 as LGHDT and CDR2 as YNNKEL (reference sequence). This CDR3 reads CASSLSGSRETQYF. The CDR3 coding sequence is TGTGCCAGCAGCTTAAGCGGGAGTAGGGAGACCCAGTACTTC.

The rearrangement links TRBV3-1 (or the pseudogene TRBV3-2) to TRBJ1-5; D gene uncertain. V was shortened by 0 bases and J by 0 bases, with 21 bases between the two germline ends. Germline-derived CDR1 and CDR2 are LGHDT and YNNKEL (reference sequence). The CDR3 sequence is 20 residues long. The CDR3 sequence is CASSQEVQTLTLYSNQPQHF. The CDR3 DNA follows: TGTGCCAGCAGCCAAGAAGTGCAGACACTGACCCTCTATAGCAATCAGCCCCAGCATTTT.

The rearrangement links TRBV27 to TRBJ1-2; D possibly corresponds to TRBD1 (6 bases). Trimming removed 5 bases at V and 8 bases at J, with 12 bases between. The CDR3 extends over 12 amino acids. The germline V gene encodes CDR1 MNHEY and CDR2 SMNVEV (reference sequence). CDR3 in DNA: TGTGCCAGCAGTACAGGGTCACGGGGCTACACCTTC. Its protein is CASSTGSRGYTF.

J is TRBJ2-5 and V is TRBV13; D perhaps matches TRBD2 (5 bases). Germline values: CDR1 PRHDT, CDR2 FYEKMQ (reference sequence). The CDR3 has 14 residues. Trimming took 3 bases from V and 2 from J, leaving 10 bases between them. CDR3 DNA sequence: TGTGCCAGCAGCTTGAGGGTCCGTCAAGAGACCCAGTACTTC. Amino acid sequence: CASSLRVRQETQYF.

The chain couples TRBV24-1 to TRBJ2-1; D is ambiguous. V shed 3 bases and J shed 0 bases, with 14 bases lying between them. This CDR3 has 17 amino acids. Germline CDR1 KGHDR, CDR2 SFDVKD. The CDR3, as DNA: TGTGCCACCAGTGATCCGAGGCAATTGAGCTCCTACAATGAGCAGTTCTTC. Its protein product is CATSDPRQLSSYNEQFF.

The CDR3 DNA reads TGTGCCACCAGTTCCTCCGCCGACAGGGTGGGATACTATGGCTACACCTTC. It translates to CATSSSADRVGYYGYTF. V gene TRBV24-1 combines with J gene TRBJ1-2; the match to TRBD1 covers 7 bases. The CDR3 is 17 amino acids. Germline V gene lookup returns CDR1 KGHDR and CDR2 SFDVKD. The junction had 15 bases not matched to a gene; V was cut back by 6 bases and J by 3 bases.